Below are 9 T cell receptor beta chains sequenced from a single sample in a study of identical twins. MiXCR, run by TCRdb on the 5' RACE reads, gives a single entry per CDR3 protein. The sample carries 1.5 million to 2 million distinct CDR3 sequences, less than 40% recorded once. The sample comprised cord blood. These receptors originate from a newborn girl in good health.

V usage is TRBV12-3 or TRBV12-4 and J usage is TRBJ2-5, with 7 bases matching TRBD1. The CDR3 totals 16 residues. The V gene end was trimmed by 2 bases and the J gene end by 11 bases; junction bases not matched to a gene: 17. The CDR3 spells CASSLSWGQSYNEQYF. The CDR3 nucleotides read TGTGCCAGCAGTTTATCCTGGGGACAGTCCTACAATGAGCAGTACTTC.

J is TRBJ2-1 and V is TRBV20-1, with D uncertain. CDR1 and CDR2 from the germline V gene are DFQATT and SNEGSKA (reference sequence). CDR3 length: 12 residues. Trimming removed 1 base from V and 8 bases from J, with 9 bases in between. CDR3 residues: CSARVGVDEQFF. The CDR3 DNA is TGCAGTGCTAGAGTTGGGGTGGATGAGCAGTTCTTC.

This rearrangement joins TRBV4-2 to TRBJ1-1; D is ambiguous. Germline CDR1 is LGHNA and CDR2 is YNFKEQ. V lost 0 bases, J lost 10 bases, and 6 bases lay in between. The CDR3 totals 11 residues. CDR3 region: CASSQDHVAFF. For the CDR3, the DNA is TGTGCCAGCAGCCAAGATCATGTAGCTTTCTTT.

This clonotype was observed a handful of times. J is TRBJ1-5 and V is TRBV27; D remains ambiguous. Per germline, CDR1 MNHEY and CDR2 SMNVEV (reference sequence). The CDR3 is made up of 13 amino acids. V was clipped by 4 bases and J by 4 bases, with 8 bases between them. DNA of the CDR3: TGTGCCAGCAGTTCAAGCATAAATCAGCCCCAGCATTTT. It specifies CASSSSINQPQHF.

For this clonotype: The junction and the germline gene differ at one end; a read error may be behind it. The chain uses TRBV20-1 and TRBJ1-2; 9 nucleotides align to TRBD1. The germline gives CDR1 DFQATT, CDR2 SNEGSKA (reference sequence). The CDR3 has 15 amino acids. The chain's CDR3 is CGARDWTGDDYGYTF. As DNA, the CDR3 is TGCGGTGCTAGAGATTGGACAGGGGATGACTATGGCTACACCTTC.

As DNA, the CDR3 is TGCGCCAGCAGCCAAGTCAGTTTGGGAAACACTGAAGCTTTCTTT. This translates into CASSQVSLGNTEAFF. This rearrangement joins TRBV4-1 to TRBJ1-1; no clear D gene. V lost 1 base, J lost 2 bases, and 11 bases lay in between. The CDR3 contains 15 residues. The germline V gene has CDR1 MGHRA and CDR2 YSYEKL.

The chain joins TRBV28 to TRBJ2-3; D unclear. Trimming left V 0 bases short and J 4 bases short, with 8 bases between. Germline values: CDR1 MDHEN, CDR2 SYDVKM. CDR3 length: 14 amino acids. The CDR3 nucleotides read TGTGCCAGCAGTTTATGGGTCGAGGCAGATACGCAGTATTTT. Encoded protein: CASSLWVEADTQYF. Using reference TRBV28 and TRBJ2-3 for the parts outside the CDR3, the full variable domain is DVKVTQSSRYLVKRTGEKVFLECVQDMDHENMFWYRQDPGLGLRLIYFSYDVKMKEKGDIPEGYSVSREKKERFSLILESASTNQTSMYLCASSLWVEADTQYFGPGTRLTVL.

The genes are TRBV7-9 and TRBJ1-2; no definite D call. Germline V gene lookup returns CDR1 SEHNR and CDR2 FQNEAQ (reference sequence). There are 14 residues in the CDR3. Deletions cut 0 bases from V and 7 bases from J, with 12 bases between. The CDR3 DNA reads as TGTGCCAGCAGCTTAGCGGCCGGTGAGCGTGGCTACACCTTC. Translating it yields CASSLAAGERGYTF.

CDR3 in amino acids: CASISRVPGTGLYEQYF. The DNA for the CDR3 is TGTGCCAGTATTAGCAGGGTCCCGGGGACAGGCCTCTACGAGCAGTACTTC. J is TRBJ2-7 and V is TRBV28; 8 positions match TRBD1. The CDR3 is 17 amino acids. V was clipped by 9 bases and J by 3 bases; unmatched bases: 19. Germline V gene sequence: CDR1 MDHEN, CDR2 SYDVKM.